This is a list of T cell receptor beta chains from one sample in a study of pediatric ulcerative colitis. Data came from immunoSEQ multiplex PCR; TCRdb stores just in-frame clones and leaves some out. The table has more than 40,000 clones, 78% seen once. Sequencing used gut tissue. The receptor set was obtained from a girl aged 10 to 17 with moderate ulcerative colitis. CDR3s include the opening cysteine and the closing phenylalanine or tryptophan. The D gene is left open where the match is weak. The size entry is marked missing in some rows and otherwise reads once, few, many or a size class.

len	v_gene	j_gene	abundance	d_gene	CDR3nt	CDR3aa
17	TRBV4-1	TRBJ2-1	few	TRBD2	TGCGCCAGCAGCCAAGATTGGGGTAGCGGGGGAGCCAATGAGCAGTTCTTC	CASSQDWGSGGANEQFF
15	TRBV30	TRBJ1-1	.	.	TGTGCCTGGAGTTTTTTTGGACAGTCGAACACTGAAGCTTTCTTT	CAWSFFGQSNTEAFF
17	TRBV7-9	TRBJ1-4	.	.	TGTGCCAGCAGCTTGGGCCAGGGCCGGTCGGGAACGGCAAAACTGTTTTTT	CASSLGQGRSGTAKLFF
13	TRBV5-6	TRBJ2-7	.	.	TGTGCCAGTTCCCGGGGCAGACCCTACGAGCAGTACTTC	CASSRGRPYEQYF
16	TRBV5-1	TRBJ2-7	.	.	TGCGCCAGCAGCTTGGCCATGGCTATCTACGGTTACGAGCAGTACTTC	CASSLAMAIYGYEQYF
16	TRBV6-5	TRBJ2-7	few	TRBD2	TGTGCCAGCAGTTACTCGGGACTAGCGGGGGCCTACGAGCAGTACTTC	CASSYSGLAGAYEQYF
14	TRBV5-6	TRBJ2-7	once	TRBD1	TGTGCCACAATACCCGGGACAGGGCCTTACGAGCAGTACTTC	CATIPGTGPYEQYF
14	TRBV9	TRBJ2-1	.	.	TGTGCCAGCAGCGTGGGGGGCTCCTACAATGAGCAGTTCTTC	CASSVGGSYNEQFF
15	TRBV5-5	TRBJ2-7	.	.	TGTGCCAGCAGCTTGGGTACAGGGCCAGCCTACGAGCAGTACTTC	CASSLGTGPAYEQYF
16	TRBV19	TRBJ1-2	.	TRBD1	TGTGCCAGCCGGAGGGGCAACAGGGGTTTGAGCTATGGCTACACCTTC	CASRRGNRGLSYGYTF
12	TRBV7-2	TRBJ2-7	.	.	TGTGCCAGCAGCTTGCCGGGCCAGGCTGTCTCCTTC	CASSLPGQAVSF
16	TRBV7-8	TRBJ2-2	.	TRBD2	TGTGCCAGCAGCCTCGGGACTAGCGGACGCACCGGGGAGCTGTTTTTT	CASSLGTSGRTGELFF
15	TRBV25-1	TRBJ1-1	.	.	TGTGCCAGCAGTGAATATTCGGGATTTAACACTGAAGCTTTCTTT	CASSEYSGFNTEAFF
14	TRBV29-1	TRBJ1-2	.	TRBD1	TGCAGCGTTGAAAGAACAGGGGAGGATAATGGCTACACCTTC	CSVERTGEDNGYTF
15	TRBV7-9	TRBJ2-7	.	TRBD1	TGTGCCAGCAGCTTAGGCCAGGGGGCGATCTACGAGCAGTACTTC	CASSLGQGAIYEQYF
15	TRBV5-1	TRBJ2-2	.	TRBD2	TGCGCCAGCAGCTTGGGGACTAGGGACACCGGGGAGCTGTTTTTT	CASSLGTRDTGELFF
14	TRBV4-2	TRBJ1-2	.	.	TGTGCCAGCAGCCAGCCAGGAGACGTCTATGGCTACACCTTC	CASSQPGDVYGYTF
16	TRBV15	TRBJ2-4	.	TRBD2	TGTGCCACCAGCAGAGAACTAATGACTAGCGGGGATATTCAGTACTTC	CATSRELMTSGDIQYF
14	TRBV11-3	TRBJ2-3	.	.	TGTGCCAGCAGCTTGGCCAGGGGATCAGATACGCAGTATTTT	CASSLARGSDTQYF
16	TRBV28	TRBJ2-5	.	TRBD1	TGTGCCAGCAGTCCCTGGACAGGGGGCTATTTAGAGACCCAGTACTTC	CASSPWTGGYLETQYF
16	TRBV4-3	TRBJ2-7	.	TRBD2	TGCGCCAGCAGCCAAGCTTTCGGTAGCGGGGTCTACGAGCAGTACTTC	CASSQAFGSGVYEQYF
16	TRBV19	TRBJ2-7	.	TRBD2	TGTGCCAGTAGTCCAAAGACTAGCGCCGGCTCCTACGAGCAGTACTTC	CASSPKTSAGSYEQYF
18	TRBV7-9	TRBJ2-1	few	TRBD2	TGTGCCAGCAGCTTCGGCGTTGGTGTGGGACTAGCGTACAATGAGCAGTTCTTC	CASSFGVGVGLAYNEQFF
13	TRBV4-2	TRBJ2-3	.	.	TGTGCCAGCAGCCAAGTAGTCGGAGATACGCAGTATTTT	CASSQVVGDTQYF
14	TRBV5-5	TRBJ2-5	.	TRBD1	TGTGCCAGCAGCTTGACAGGGGAGCAAGAGACCCAGTACTTC	CASSLTGEQETQYF
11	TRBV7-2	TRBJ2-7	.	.	TGTGCCAGCAGCTTAGTATACGAGCAGTACTTC	CASSLVYEQYF
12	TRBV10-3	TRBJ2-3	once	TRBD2	TGTGCCTGCGGGAGGGAGCCAGATACGCAGTATTTT	CACGREPDTQYF
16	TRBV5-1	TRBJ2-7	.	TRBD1	TGCGCCAGCAGCCCGACGGGACAGGGGGTATACTACGAGCAGTACTTC	CASSPTGQGVYYEQYF
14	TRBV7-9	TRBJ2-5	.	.	TGTGCCAGCAGCTTAACGGGTCTCGGGGAGACCCAGTACTTC	CASSLTGLGETQYF
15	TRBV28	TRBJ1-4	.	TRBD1	TGTGCCAGCAGTCCCGGGACAGGGTGGGGTGAAAAACTGTTTTTT	CASSPGTGWGEKLFF
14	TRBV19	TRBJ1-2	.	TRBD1	TGTGCCAGTAGTCCTCGGACAGGCGCCTATGGCTACACCTTC	CASSPRTGAYGYTF
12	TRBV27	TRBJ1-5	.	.	TGTGCCAGCAGGTATAGCAATCAGCCCCAGCATTTT	CASRYSNQPQHF
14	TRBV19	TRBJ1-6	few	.	TGTGCCAGTAGTGGGGGGGCAGCGGATTCACCCCTCCACTTT	CASSGGAADSPLHF
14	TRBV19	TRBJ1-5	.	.	TGTGCCAGAAACAGGGAGGGGAAGGATCAGCCCCAGCATTTT	CARNREGKDQPQHF
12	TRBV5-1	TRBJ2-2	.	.	TGCGCCAGCAGCTGGACCACCGGGGAGCTGTTTTTT	CASSWTTGELFF
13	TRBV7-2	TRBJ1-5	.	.	TGTGCCAGCAGCGAGGGACCCTATCAGCCCCAGCATTTT	CASSEGPYQPQHF
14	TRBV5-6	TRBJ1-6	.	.	TGTGCCAGCAGCTTGGAGCCGGGGAATTCACCCCTCCACTTT	CASSLEPGNSPLHF
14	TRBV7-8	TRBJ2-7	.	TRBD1	TGTGCCAGCAGCAAGCAGGGACAGGGGTACGAGCAGTACTTC	CASSKQGQGYEQYF
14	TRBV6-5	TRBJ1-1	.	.	TGTGCCAGCAGTTACGAAAGCATGAACACTGAAGCTTTCTTT	CASSYESMNTEAFF
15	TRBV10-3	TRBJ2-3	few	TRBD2	TGTGCCATCAGTGAGATTAGCGGGGCCACAGATACGCAGTATTTT	CAISEISGATDTQYF
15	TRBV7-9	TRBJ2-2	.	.	TGTGCCAGCAGCTTAGCGGTCCTGCCCACCGGGGAGCTGTTTTTT	CASSLAVLPTGELFF
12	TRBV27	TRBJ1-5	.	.	TGTGCCAGCAGTTTTCTTAATCAGCCCCAGCATTTT	CASSFLNQPQHF
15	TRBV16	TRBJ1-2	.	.	TGTGCCAGCAGCCAATCTCTTCGGGGCGGTTCTGGCTACACCTTC	CASSQSLRGGSGYTF
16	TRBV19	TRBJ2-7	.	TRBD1	TGTGCCAGTAGTATAGGAGGGGGGACAGGGGCCTACGAGCAGTACTTC	CASSIGGGTGAYEQYF
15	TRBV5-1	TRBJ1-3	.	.	TGCGCCAGCAGCCAAAACGTACCCTCTGGAAACACCATATATTTT	CASSQNVPSGNTIYF